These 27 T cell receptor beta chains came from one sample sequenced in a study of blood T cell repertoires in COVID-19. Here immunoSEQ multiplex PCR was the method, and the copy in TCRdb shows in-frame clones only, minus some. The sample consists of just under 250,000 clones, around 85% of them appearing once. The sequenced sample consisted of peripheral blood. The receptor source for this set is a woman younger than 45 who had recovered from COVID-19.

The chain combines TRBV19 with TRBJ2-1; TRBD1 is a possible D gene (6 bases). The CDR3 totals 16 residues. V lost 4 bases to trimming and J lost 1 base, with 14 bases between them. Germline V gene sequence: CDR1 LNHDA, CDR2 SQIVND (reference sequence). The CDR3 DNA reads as TGTGCCAGTAGTACCCAGACAGGTCGATCCTACAATGAGCAGTTCTTC. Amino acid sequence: CASSTQTGRSYNEQFF.

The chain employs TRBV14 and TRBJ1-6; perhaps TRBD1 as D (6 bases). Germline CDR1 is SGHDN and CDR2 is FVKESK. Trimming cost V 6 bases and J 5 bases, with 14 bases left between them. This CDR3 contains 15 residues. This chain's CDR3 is CASSQTDSNNSPLHF. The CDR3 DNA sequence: TGTGCCAGCAGTCAGACGGACAGCAATAATTCACCCCTCCACTTT.

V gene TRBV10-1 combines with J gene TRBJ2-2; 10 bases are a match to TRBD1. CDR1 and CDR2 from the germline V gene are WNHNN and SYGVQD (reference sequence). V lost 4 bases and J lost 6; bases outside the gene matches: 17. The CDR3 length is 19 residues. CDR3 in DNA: TGCGCCAGCAGTGGCTTAAGCCAGCCGGGACAGGGGTACCCCGGGGAGCTGTTTTTT. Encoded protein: CASSGLSQPGQGYPGELFF.

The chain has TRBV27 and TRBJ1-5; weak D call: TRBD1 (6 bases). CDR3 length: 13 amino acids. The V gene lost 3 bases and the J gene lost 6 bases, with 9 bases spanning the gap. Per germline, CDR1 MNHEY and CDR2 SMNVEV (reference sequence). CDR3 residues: CASSFSGAQPQHF. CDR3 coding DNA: TGTGCCAGCAGTTTTTCAGGGGCTCAGCCCCAGCATTTT.

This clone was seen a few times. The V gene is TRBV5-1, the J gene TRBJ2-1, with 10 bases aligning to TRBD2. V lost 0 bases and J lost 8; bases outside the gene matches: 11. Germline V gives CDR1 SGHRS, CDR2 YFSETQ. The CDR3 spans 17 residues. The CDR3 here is CASSLEASGGISDEQFF. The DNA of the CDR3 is TGCGCCAGCAGCTTGGAAGCTAGCGGGGGAATTTCGGATGAGCAGTTCTTC.

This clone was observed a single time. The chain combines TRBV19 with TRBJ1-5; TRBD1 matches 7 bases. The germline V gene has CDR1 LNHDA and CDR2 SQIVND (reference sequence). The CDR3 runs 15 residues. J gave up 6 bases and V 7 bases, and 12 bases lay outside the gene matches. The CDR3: CASTNRDRAGQPQHF. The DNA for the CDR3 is TGTGCCAGTACCAACCGAGACAGGGCGGGTCAGCCCCAGCATTTT.

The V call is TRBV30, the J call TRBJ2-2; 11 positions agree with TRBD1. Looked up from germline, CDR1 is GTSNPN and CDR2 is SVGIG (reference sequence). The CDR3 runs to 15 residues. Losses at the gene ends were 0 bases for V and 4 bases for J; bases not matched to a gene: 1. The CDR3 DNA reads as TGTGCCTGGAGTGTAGGACAGGGGGCCACCGGGGAGCTGTTTTTT. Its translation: CAWSVGQGATGELFF.

CDR3: CAISLRQDTEAFF. The CDR3 DNA sequence: TGTGCCATCAGTCTCCGACAGGACACTGAAGCTTTCTTT. The chain joins TRBV10-3 to TRBJ1-1; D possibly corresponds to TRBD1 (6 bases). Germline V gene lookup returns CDR1 ENHRY and CDR2 SYGVKD. The CDR3 runs 13 residues. The V gene lost 5 bases and the J gene lost 3 bases, with 10 bases spanning the gap.

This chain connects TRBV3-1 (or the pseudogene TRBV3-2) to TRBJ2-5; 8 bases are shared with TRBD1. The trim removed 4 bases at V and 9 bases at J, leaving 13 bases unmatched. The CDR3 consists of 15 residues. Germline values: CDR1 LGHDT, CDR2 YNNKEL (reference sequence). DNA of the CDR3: TGTGCCAGCAGCCCGGGGACAGGCTTAGAATGGTCCCAGTACTTC. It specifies CASSPGTGLEWSQYF.

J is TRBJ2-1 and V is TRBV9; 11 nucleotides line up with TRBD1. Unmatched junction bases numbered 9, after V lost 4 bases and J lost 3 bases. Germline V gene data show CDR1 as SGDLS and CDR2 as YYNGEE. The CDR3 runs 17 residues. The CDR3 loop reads CASSLTTGTGGYNEQFF. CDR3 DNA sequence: TGTGCCAGCAGCCTAACTACCGGGACAGGGGGCTACAATGAGCAGTTCTTC.

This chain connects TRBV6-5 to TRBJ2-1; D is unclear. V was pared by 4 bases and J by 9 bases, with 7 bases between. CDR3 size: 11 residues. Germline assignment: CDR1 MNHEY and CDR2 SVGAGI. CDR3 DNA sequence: TGTGCCAGCAGTTCCCCCCTTGAGCAGTTCTTC. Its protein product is CASSSPLEQFF.

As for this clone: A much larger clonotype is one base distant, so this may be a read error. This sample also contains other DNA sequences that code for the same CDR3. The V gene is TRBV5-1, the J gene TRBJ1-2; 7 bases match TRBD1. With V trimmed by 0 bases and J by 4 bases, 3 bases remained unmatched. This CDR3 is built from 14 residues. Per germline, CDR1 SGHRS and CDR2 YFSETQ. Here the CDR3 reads CASSLGTGGYGYTF. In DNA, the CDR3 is TGCGCCAGCAGCTTGGGGACAGGCGGCTATGGCTACACCTTC.

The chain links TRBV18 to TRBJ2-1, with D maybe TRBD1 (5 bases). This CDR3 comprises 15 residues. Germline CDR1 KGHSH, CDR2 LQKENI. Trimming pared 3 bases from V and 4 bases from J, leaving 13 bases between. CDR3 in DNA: TGTGCCAGCTCACCTGGCCAGGGAACTTACAATGAGCAGTTCTTC. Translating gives CASSPGQGTYNEQFF.

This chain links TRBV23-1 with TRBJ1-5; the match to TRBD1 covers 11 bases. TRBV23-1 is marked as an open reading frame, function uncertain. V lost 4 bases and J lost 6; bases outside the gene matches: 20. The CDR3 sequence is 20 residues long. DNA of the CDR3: TGCGCCAGCAGTCTCCTTCACCGGGACAGGGGGACCCAGGGGAGTCAGCCCCAGCATTTT. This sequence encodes CASSLLHRDRGTQGSQPQHF.

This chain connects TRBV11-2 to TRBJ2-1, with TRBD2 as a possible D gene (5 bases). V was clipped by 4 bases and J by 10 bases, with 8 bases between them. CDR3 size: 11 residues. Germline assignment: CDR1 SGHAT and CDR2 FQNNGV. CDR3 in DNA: TGTGCCAGCAGCTCACCGGGAGAGCAGTTCTTC. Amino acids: CASSSPGEQFF.

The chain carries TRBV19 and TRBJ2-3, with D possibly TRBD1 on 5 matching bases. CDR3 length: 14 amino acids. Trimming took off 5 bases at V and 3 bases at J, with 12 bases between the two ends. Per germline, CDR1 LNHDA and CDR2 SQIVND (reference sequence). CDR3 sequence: CASSLAGYTDTQYF. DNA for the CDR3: TGTGCCAGTAGTTTGGCAGGGTATACAGATACGCAGTATTTT.

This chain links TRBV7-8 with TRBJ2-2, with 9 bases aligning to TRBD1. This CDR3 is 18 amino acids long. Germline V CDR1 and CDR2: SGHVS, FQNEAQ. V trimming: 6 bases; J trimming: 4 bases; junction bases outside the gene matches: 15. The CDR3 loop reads CASRNLDRGGSRTGELFF. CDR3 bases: TGTGCCAGCAGAAACCTGGACAGGGGCGGTTCTCGCACCGGGGAGCTGTTTTTT.

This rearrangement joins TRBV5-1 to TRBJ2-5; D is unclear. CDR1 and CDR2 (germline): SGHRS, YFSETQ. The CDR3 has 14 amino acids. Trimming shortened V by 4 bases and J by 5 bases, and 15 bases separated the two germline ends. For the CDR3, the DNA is TGCGCCAGCAGCCCACAGACCCGCGTCGAGACCCAGTACTTC. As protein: CASSPQTRVETQYF.

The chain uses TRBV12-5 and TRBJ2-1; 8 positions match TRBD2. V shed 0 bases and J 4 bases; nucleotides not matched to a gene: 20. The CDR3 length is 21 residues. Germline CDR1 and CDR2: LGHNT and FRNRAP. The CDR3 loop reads CASGLVLGLDAGVLRYNEQFF. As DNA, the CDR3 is TGTGCTAGTGGTTTGGTACTGGGACTAGATGCTGGGGTTTTGCGGTACAATGAGCAGTTCTTC.

DNA of the CDR3: TGTGCCAGCAGCTTAGGTTTGGACAGAGTCCCCTACGAGCAGTACTTC. It codes for CASSLGLDRVPYEQYF. V and J are TRBV7-6 and TRBJ2-7; D is possibly TRBD1 (6 bases). In germline, CDR1 is SGHVS, CDR2 FNYEAQ. Trimming stripped 1 base from V and 2 bases from J, with 15 bases between. The CDR3 runs to 16 residues.

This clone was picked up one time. The CDR3 coding sequence is TGTGCCAGTCATAAACAGGGGCGGAACACTGAAGCTTTCTTT. Translating it yields CASHKQGRNTEAFF. The V gene is TRBV6-5, the J gene TRBJ1-1, with 7 nucleotides matching TRBD1. The trim removed 9 bases at V and 1 base at J, leaving 8 bases unmatched. CDR1 MNHEY and CDR2 SVGAGI come from the germline V gene. The CDR3 loop spans 14 amino acids.

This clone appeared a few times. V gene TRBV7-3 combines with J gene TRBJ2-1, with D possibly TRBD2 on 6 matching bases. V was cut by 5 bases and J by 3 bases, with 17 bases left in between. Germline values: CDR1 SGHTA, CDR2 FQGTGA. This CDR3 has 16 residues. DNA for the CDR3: TGTGCCAGCAGCCCCGAGCCTAGCGCCAACTACAATGAGCAGTTCTTC. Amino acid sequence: CASSPEPSANYNEQFF.

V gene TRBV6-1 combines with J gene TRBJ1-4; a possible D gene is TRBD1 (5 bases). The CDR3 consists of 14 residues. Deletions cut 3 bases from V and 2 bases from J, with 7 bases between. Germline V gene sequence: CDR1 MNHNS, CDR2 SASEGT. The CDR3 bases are TGTGCCAGCAGTGACAGGGCTACTAATGAAAAACTGTTTTTT. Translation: CASSDRATNEKLFF.

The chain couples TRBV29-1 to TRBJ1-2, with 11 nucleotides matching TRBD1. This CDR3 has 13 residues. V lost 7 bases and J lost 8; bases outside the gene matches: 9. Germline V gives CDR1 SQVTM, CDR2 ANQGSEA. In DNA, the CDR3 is TGCAGCGGCGGACAGGGGGCGGTGGGCGGCTACACCTTC. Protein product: CSGGQGAVGGYTF.

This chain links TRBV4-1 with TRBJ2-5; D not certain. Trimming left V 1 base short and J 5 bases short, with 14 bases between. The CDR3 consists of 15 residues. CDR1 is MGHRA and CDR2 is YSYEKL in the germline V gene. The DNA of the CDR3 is TGCGCCAGCAGCCAAGTCGCGGTCCGCCACGAGACCCAGTACTTC. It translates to CASSQVAVRHETQYF.

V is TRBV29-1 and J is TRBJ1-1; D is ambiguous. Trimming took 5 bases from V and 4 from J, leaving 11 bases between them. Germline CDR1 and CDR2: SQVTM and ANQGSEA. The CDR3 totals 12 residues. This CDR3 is CSVQASGTEAFF. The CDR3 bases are TGCAGCGTTCAGGCCTCCGGCACTGAAGCTTTCTTT.

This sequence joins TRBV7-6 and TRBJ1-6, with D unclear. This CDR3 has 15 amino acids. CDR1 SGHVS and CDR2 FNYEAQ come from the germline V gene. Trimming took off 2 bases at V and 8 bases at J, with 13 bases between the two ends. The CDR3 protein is CASSLRQVVDSPLHF. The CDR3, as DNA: TGTGCCAGCAGCTTACGCCAGGTTGTAGATTCACCCCTCCACTTT.